This TCR beta chain appears in the sequencing data of a study of blood T cell repertoires in COVID-19. About the study: The cDNA or gDNA used as material had been derived from T cells, B-cell-depleted T cells, or PBMCs.

As handled by the study authors: The authors estimated nucleated cell counts from reference gene primer amplification. The method was immunoSEQ multiplex PCR; TCRdb's version includes in-frame clones alone and lacks a portion of them. V and J calls and clone size come straight from that table; D and trimming were deduced from the DNA. Here the sample spans 400,000 to 550,000 clones, approximately 90% being singletons. The sequence was collected from a woman aged 25-40 years with acute or convalescent COVID-19. Sequencing input: peripheral blood.

CDR3: CASSPLDWGQNYNEQFF. The CDR3 DNA is TGTGCCAGCTCACCACTCGACTGGGGGCAGAATTACAATGAGCAGTTCTTC. This rearrangement joins TRBV18 to TRBJ2-1, with D possibly being TRBD1 (6 bases). Trimming stripped 1 base from V and 4 bases from J, with 17 bases between. The CDR3 loop spans 17 amino acids. The germline V gene encodes CDR1 KGHSH and CDR2 LQKENI.